This T cell receptor (beta chain) was documented in a study of blood T cell repertoires in COVID-19. Overall study context: Samples of COVID-19 (acute and convalescent) were obtained from the United States, Italy and Spain. The cDNA or gDNA used as material had been derived from T cells, B-cell-depleted T cells, or PBMCs.

Per the study methods: Cell counts per sample came from amplifying reference gene primers. Repertoires were generated with immunoSEQ multiplex PCR, while TCRdb's copy carries only in-frame clones and drops some. V and J calls and clone size come straight from that table; D and trimming were deduced from the DNA. The table includes about 180,000 clones, about 86% detected once. Trimming cost V 3 bases and J 6 bases, with 18 bases left between them. Germline loops: CDR1 MDHEN, CDR2 SYDVKM. The length of the CDR3 is 16 residues. This receptor was taken from a woman in her thirties with active or convalescent COVID-19. Input material: peripheral blood. The chain joins TRBV28 to TRBJ1-5; possibly TRBD1 for D (5 bases). CDR3 nucleotides: TGTGCCAGCAGTTTCTTGGGAGGACAAAGGGGTCAGCCCCAGCATTTT. Encoded protein: CASSFLGGQRGQPQHF.